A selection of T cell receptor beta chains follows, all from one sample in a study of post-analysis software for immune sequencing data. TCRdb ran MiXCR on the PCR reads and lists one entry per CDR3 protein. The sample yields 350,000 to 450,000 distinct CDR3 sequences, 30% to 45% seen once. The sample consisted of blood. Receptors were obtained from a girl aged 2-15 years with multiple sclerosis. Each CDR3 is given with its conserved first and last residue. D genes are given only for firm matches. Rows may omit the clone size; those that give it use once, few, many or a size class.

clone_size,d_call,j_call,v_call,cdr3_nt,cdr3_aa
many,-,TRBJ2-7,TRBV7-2,TGTGCCAGCAGCTTATTGGGCACTAGCTCCTACGAGCAGTACTTC,CASSLLGTSSYEQYF
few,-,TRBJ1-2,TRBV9,TGTGCCAGCAGCGGATTTCAGGTACCCTATGGCTACACCTTC,CASSGFQVPYGYTF
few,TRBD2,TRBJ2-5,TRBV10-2,TGCGCCAGCAGTTTGACTAGCGGGGGGGAAGAGACCCAGTACTTC,CASSLTSGGEETQYF
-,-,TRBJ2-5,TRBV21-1,TGTGCCAGCAGCCCGGTGGATCAGGGTGGGGGAGAGACCCAGTACTTC,CASSPVDQGGGETQYF
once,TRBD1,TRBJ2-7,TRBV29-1,TGCAGCGTTGAGGGCTGGGGACAGTTAAAGGGCGAGCAGTACTTC,CSVEGWGQLKGEQYF
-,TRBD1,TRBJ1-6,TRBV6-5,TGTGCCAGCAGTTACGCGACAGGGACTTCACCCCTCCACTTT,CASSYATGTSPLHF
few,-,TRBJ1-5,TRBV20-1,TGCAGTGCGAGGACGTTTGGACAGCCCCAGCATTTT,CSARTFGQPQHF
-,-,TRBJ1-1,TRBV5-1,TGCGCCAGCAGCTGGGGGGGGCAGGGGAGTGAAGCTTTCTTT,CASSWGGQGSEAFF
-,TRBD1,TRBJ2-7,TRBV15,TGTGCCACCAGCAGCCATACAGGGGGCAGACCCCTCCATACCTACGAGCAGTACTTC,CATSSHTGGRPLHTYEQYF
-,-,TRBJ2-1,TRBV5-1,TGCGCCAGCAGCTTGGGAAGGACAACTTACAATGAGCAGTTCTTC,CASSLGRTTYNEQFF
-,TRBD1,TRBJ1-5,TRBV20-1,TGCAGTGCTAGAGGGGACAGGGGGAGTTTAGACTATCAGCCCCAGCATTTT,CSARGDRGSLDYQPQHF
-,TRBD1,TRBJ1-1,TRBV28,TGTGCCAGCAGTTTATCGGGACAGGGGGCCACTGAAGCTTTCTTT,CASSLSGQGATEAFF
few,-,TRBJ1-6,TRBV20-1,TGCAGTGCTTACAGGGACTGGGATAATTCACCCCTCCACTTT,CSAYRDWDNSPLHF
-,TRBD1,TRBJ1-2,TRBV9,TGTGCCAGCAGCTCGGTACAGGGGCGACACTATGGCTACACCTTC,CASSSVQGRHYGYTF
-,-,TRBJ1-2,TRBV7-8,TGTGCCAGCAGCTCCGGGCCGGCGGCGGCTGGCTACACCTTC,CASSSGPAAAGYTF
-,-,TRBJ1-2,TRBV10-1,TGCGCCAGCAGTGAATCGGGCCGTCCCTATGGCTACACCTTC,CASSESGRPYGYTF
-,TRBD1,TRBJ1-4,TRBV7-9,TGTGCCAGCAGCTCCGGACAGGGGAATGAAAAACTGTTTTTT,CASSSGQGNEKLFF
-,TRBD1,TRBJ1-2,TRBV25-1,TGTGCCAGCAGTGAATACCGGACAGGGAACGGTGGCTACACCTTC,CASSEYRTGNGGYTF
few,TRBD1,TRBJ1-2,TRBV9,TGTGCCAGCAGCGATACAGGGGGCTTAGGCTACACCTTC,CASSDTGGLGYTF
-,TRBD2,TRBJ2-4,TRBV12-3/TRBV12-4,TGTGCCAGCAGGATGACAGCGGGGGGAAACATTCAGTACTTC,CASRMTAGGNIQYF
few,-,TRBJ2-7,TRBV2,TGTGCCAGCGGGGATACCTACGAGCAGTACTTC,CASGDTYEQYF
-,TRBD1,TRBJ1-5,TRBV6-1,TGTGCCAGCAGAGTACCGGGACAGGGGGCACGGCAGCCCCAGCATTTT,CASRVPGQGARQPQHF
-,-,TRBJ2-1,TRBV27,TGTGCCAGCAGTCCCGGGCCCTACCGATACAATGAGCAGTTCTTC,CASSPGPYRYNEQFF
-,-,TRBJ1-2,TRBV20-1,TGCAGTGCGATCAGGGATAACTATGGCTACACCTTC,CSAIRDNYGYTF